The 31 T cell receptor beta chains below come from one sample, sequenced in a study of CD8+CD57+ T cells in acquired aplastic anemia (dated by TCRdb to between 2018 and 2020). Instrument on record: Illumina HiSeq 2000. TCR beta VDJ combination and CDR3 sequence profiling used genomic DNA as the template. The raw public reads went through TCRdb reprocessing: fastp at Q25, MiXCR clone calling, in-frame beta chains kept. Each CDR3 protein gets just one entry, which takes the most common genes and DNA from the rows behind it. The sample data list approximately 170,000 distinct CDR3 sequences, and under 75% of these were observed just once. The top ten hold about 41% of the sample. Sequencing used sorted CD4+, CD8+, or CD8+CD57+ T cells (not recorded which) from PBMCs. Receptor source: a human donor in good health.

This clonotype was seen only a few times. The chain carries TRBV20-1 and TRBJ1-1, with D hard to call. Germline-derived CDR1 and CDR2 are DFQATT and SNEGSKA (reference sequence). V shed 4 bases and J shed 4 bases, with 13 bases lying between them. The CDR3 has 13 residues. The CDR3 DNA follows: TGCAGTGCTATAAGACGCGCGCCCACTGAAGCTTTCTTT. This gives the protein CSAIRRAPTEAFF.

The gene calls are TRBV29-1 and TRBJ2-7, with 10 positions matching TRBD2. Germline-derived CDR1 and CDR2 are SQVTM and ANQGSEA. CDR3 size: 13 residues. CDR3 sequence (DNA): TGCAGTGTCCTAGCGGGAGTAACCTACGAGCAGTACTTC. Translating gives CSVLAGVTYEQYF.

The gene calls are TRBV7-9 and TRBJ2-1, with TRBD2 as a possible D gene (6 bases). Trimming stripped 8 bases from V and 9 bases from J, with 8 bases between. Germline assignment: CDR1 SEHNR and CDR2 FQNEAQ (reference sequence). The CDR3 is 10 amino acids. DNA of the CDR3: TGTGCCAGCGGAGGGGTTGAGCAGTTCTTC. Its protein is CASGGVEQFF.

This clonotype came up many times. The V gene is TRBV24-1, the J gene TRBJ2-5; D assignment may be TRBD1 or TRBD2 (7 bases each). Germline CDR1 KGHDR, CDR2 SFDVKD. The CDR3 totals 15 residues. Trimming removed 4 bases at V and 5 bases at J, with 16 bases between. In DNA form, the CDR3 reads TGTGCCACCAGTGACTTTGGGACAGCGGGGGAGACCCAGTACTTC. This encodes CATSDFGTAGETQYF.

This clonotype was seen repeatedly, ten times or more. J is TRBJ1-6 and V is TRBV19; D ambiguous. CDR1 is LNHDA, CDR2 SQIVND, per germline (reference sequence). This CDR3 region has 15 residues. The V end lost 0 bases, the J end lost 6 bases, and 9 bases lay between the germline ends. The CDR3 protein is CASSIDRGFNSPLHF. The CDR3 DNA reads TGTGCCAGTAGTATAGATCGGGGTTTTAATTCACCCCTCCACTTT. Variable domain in full (rest from reference TRBV19 and TRBJ1-6): DGGITQSPKYLFRKEGQNVTLSCEQNLNHDAMYWYRQDPGQGLRLIYYSQIVNDFQKGDIAEGYSVSREKKESFPLTVTSAQKNPTAFYLCASSIDRGFNSPLHFGNGTRLTVT.

The chain has TRBV20-1 and TRBJ2-2, with TRBD2 as a possible D gene (6 bases). Trimming took 1 base from V and 7 from J, leaving 16 bases between them. The CDR3 is 15 residues long. Germline V gives CDR1 DFQATT, CDR2 SNEGSKA (reference sequence). CDR3 in DNA: TGCAGTGCTAGAGTAGCGGTGGAGCAGGGCGGGGAGCTGTTTTTT. It encodes CSARVAVEQGGELFF.

Only a few counts were recorded for this clonotype. J is TRBJ2-7 and V is TRBV20-1; D is unclear. Per germline, CDR1 DFQATT and CDR2 SNEGSKA (reference sequence). The CDR3 has 11 amino acids. The CDR3 here is CSVSAAYEQYF. In nucleotides, the CDR3 is TGCAGCGTTTCCGCGGCCTACGAGCAGTACTTC.

This chain uses TRBV10-3 with TRBJ1-1; 8 bases are shared with TRBD1. The ends lost 4 bases at V and 3 bases at J; junction bases unmatched: 4. In germline, CDR1 is ENHRY, CDR2 SYGVKD. The CDR3 is 14 amino acids. CDR3: CAISAGGADTEAFF. Here the CDR3 DNA reads TGTGCCATCAGTGCAGGGGGCGCGGACACTGAAGCTTTCTTT.

V is TRBV12-3 or TRBV12-4 and J is TRBJ2-5, with TRBD1 as a possible D gene (5 bases). The CDR3 is 14 amino acids. Trimming took off 2 bases at V and 1 base at J, with 8 bases between the two ends. The CDR3 DNA reads TGTGCCAGCAGTTTAACTGGGGCCCAAGAGACCCAGTACTTC. It translates to CASSLTGAQETQYF.

The genes are TRBV2 and TRBJ2-7, with D perhaps assigned TRBD1 or TRBD2 (6 bases each). V was clipped by 7 bases and J by 1 base, with 14 bases between them. CDR3 size: 14 residues. Germline assignment: CDR1 SNHLY and CDR2 FYNNEI. The CDR3 sequence is CASMIADSSYEQYF. The CDR3 DNA is TGTGCCAGCATGATAGCGGACAGTTCCTACGAGCAGTACTTC.

This clonotype has ten or more counts. The rearrangement joins TRBV6-1 to TRBJ2-5; weak D call: TRBD1 (5 bases). Germline assignment: CDR1 MNHNS and CDR2 SASEGT. This CDR3 spans 15 amino acids. V lost 4 bases, J lost 5 bases, and 17 bases lay in between. CDR3 DNA sequence: TGTGCCAGCAGTGGGACAAGAGCGTCAGGGGAGACCCAGTACTTC. Amino acids: CASSGTRASGETQYF.

The V gene is TRBV7-9, the J gene TRBJ1-6; D uncertain. This CDR3 is 15 amino acids long. Germline V lookup: CDR1 SEHNR, CDR2 FQNEAQ (reference sequence). Between the trimmed V and J ends, which lost 4 bases and 6 bases, there was a span of 13 bases. CDR3 amino acids: CASSSLWSPNSPLHF. In DNA, the CDR3 is TGTGCCAGCAGCTCCCTGTGGTCCCCTAATTCACCCCTCCACTTT.

This chain's CDR3 is CAISGTSGKTYNEQFF. CDR3 nucleotide sequence: TGTGCCATCAGTGGGACTAGCGGAAAAACCTACAATGAGCAGTTCTTC. V usage is TRBV10-3 and J usage is TRBJ2-1; 10 nucleotides match TRBD2. Germline lookup yields CDR1 ENHRY and CDR2 SYGVKD. Trimming took 4 bases from V and 2 from J; bases not matched to a gene: 5. CDR3 length: 16 amino acids.

This clonotype was detected a few times. V gene TRBV10-3 combines with J gene TRBJ2-7, with 13 bases that match TRBD2. Losses at the gene ends were 7 bases for V and 7 bases for J; bases not matched to a gene: 7. The CDR3 has 14 amino acids. From germline, CDR1 is ENHRY and CDR2 SYGVKD. CDR3 bases: TGTGCCATCACCACTAGCGGGAGGGCGGGTGAGCAGTACTTC. Encoded protein: CAITTSGRAGEQYF.

V usage is TRBV14 and J usage is TRBJ2-7; 8 nucleotides agree with TRBD1. CDR1 SGHDN and CDR2 FVKESK come from the germline V gene. Losses at the gene ends were 0 bases for V and 4 bases for J; bases not matched to a gene: 5. This CDR3 has 15 amino acids. CDR3 sequence reads: CASSQDLGQGYEQYF. CDR3 sequence (DNA): TGTGCCAGCAGCCAAGATCTTGGACAGGGTTACGAGCAGTACTTC.

The genes are TRBV5-1 and TRBJ2-7; D may correspond to TRBD1 or TRBD2 (6 bases each). This CDR3 is 16 amino acids long. Trimming stripped 0 bases from V and 2 bases from J, with 15 bases between. CDR1 SGHRS and CDR2 YFSETQ come from the germline V gene. CDR3 residues: CASSLAVEGGTYEQYF. CDR3 nucleotide sequence: TGCGCCAGCAGCTTGGCGGTAGAGGGGGGCACCTACGAGCAGTACTTC.

V and J are TRBV14 and TRBJ1-2; D possibly corresponds to TRBD1 (5 bases). V was trimmed by 0 bases and J by 12 bases, leaving 17 bases between them. Germline-derived CDR1 and CDR2 are SGHDN and FVKESK. The CDR3 extends over 14 amino acids. CDR3 bases: TGTGCCAGCAGCCAAGATAGACAGACCTCTGGAAACACCTTC. This sequence encodes CASSQDRQTSGNTF.

J is TRBJ2-1 and V is TRBV24-1; D gene ambiguous. The CDR3 loop spans 15 amino acids. Trimming left V 1 base short and J 0 bases short, with 6 bases between. From germline, CDR1 is KGHDR and CDR2 SFDVKD. In DNA form, the CDR3 reads TGTGCCACCAGTGATTTCAAAGGCTCCTACAATGAGCAGTTCTTC. It specifies CATSDFKGSYNEQFF.

The rearrangement joins TRBV20-1 to TRBJ2-7; no definite D call. V was clipped by 1 base and J by 0 bases, with 10 bases between them. The germline V gene has CDR1 DFQATT and CDR2 SNEGSKA (reference sequence). There are 14 residues in the CDR3. The DNA for the CDR3 is TGCAGTGCTAGAGGGGAAGGAAGCTCCTACGAGCAGTACTTC. Translation: CSARGEGSSYEQYF.

The rearrangement links TRBV2 to TRBJ1-2, with D possibly TRBD1 on 6 matching bases. Looked up from germline, CDR1 is SNHLY and CDR2 is FYNNEI. Trimming stripped 8 bases from V and 3 bases from J, with 16 bases between. The CDR3 is 14 amino acids. The CDR3 reads CASQYRDRYYGYTF. For the CDR3, the DNA is TGTGCCAGCCAATACCGCGACAGGTACTATGGCTACACCTTC. The full variable domain, rest sourced from reference TRBV2 and TRBJ1-2, is EPEVTQTPSHQVTQMGQEVILRCVPISNHLYFYWYRQILGQKVEFLVSFYNNEISEKSEIFDDQFSVERPDGSNFTLKIRSTKLEDSAMYFCASQYRDRYYGYTFGSGTRLTVV.

There are many counts of this clonotype. The chain links TRBV4-3 to TRBJ2-3, with 7 bases matching TRBD2. The CDR3 is 16 amino acids. Trimming at V came to 0 bases and at J to 6 bases, leaving 9 bases not matched to a gene. Germline values: CDR1 LGHNA, CDR2 YSLEER. The CDR3 DNA sequence: TGCGCCAGCAGCCAAGATTCGGGCGGGAGTTGGGATACGCAGTATTTT. It codes for CASSQDSGGSWDTQYF.

The J gene is TRBJ2-1, the V gene TRBV5-6; D not resolved. In germline, CDR1 is SGHDT, CDR2 YYEEEE. CDR3 length equals 12 residues. Trimming removed 2 bases at V and 3 bases at J, with 3 bases between. The CDR3 region has the DNA TGTGCCAGCAGCTTCGTCTACAATGAGCAGTTCTTC. This translates into CASSFVYNEQFF.

V is TRBV2 and J is TRBJ2-1; 9 bases match TRBD2. The CDR3 loop spans 13 amino acids. V trimming: 4 bases; J trimming: 7 bases; junction bases outside the gene matches: 2. Germline values: CDR1 SNHLY, CDR2 FYNNEI. In DNA, the CDR3 is TGTGCCAGCAGTGGGGGACTAGCAAATGAGCAGTTCTTC. It specifies CASSGGLANEQFF. Complete variable domain (other parts from reference TRBV2 and TRBJ2-1): EPEVTQTPSHQVTQMGQEVILRCVPISNHLYFYWYRQILGQKVEFLVSFYNNEISEKSEIFDDQFSVERPDGSNFTLKIRSTKLEDSAMYFCASSGGLANEQFFGPGTRLTVL.

This chain uses TRBV25-1 with TRBJ2-7, with a possible D match to TRBD2 (6 bases). V was cut by 1 base and J by 6 bases, with 13 bases left in between. There are 14 residues in the CDR3. CDR1 is MGHDK, CDR2 SYGVNS, per germline. This chain's CDR3 is CASSESQGGREQYF. CDR3 DNA sequence: TGTGCCAGCAGTGAATCGCAGGGAGGACGCGAGCAGTACTTC.

This clonotype was seen repeatedly, ten times or more. The chain combines TRBV13 with TRBJ2-7, with TRBD1 matching over 10 bases. Germline V CDR1 and CDR2: PRHDT, FYEKMQ (reference sequence). The V segment lost 5 bases and the J segment 5 bases; nucleotides outside the gene matches: 9. The CDR3 runs 15 residues. In DNA, the CDR3 is TGTGCCAGCAGCCCCCCGACAGGGGGCATCCACGAGCAGTACTTC. This codes for CASSPPTGGIHEQYF.

This clonotype has just one count. The CDR3 sequence is CASNRQDQETQYF. DNA of the CDR3: TGCGCCAGCAACCGACAGGACCAAGAGACCCAGTACTTC. The rearrangement joins TRBV5-1 to TRBJ2-5, with D possibly matching TRBD1 (6 bases). This CDR3 has 13 amino acids. V was cut by 6 bases and J by 0 bases, with 9 bases left in between. CDR1 is SGHRS, CDR2 YFSETQ, per germline.

The rearrangement joins TRBV7-2 to TRBJ2-1; D possibly uses TRBD1 or TRBD2 (5 bases each). There are 15 residues in the CDR3. The germline gives CDR1 SGHTA, CDR2 FQGNSA. The V end was cut by 2 bases, the J end by 3 bases, with 11 bases between. The CDR3 DNA follows: TGTGCCAGCAGCTTAAGAGGGGCTGACTACAATGAGCAGTTCTTC. This encodes CASSLRGADYNEQFF.

V is TRBV25-1 and J is TRBJ1-2, with D possibly being TRBD1 (6 bases). Germline lookup yields CDR1 MGHDK and CDR2 SYGVNS. V was clipped by 6 bases and J by 5 bases, with 16 bases between them. This CDR3 has 14 residues. DNA of the CDR3: TGTGCCAGCAGCCGAACTACAGGGACATATGGCTACACCTTC. Its protein is CASSRTTGTYGYTF.

This clonotype was detected only once. The CDR3: CSARGASYEQYF. The CDR3 bases are TGCAGTGCTAGAGGGGCGTCGTACGAGCAGTACTTC. This chain connects TRBV20-1 to TRBJ2-7; D is uncertain. CDR1 is DFQATT, CDR2 SNEGSKA, per germline (reference sequence). V was pared by 1 base and J by 4 bases, with 8 bases between. This CDR3 spans 12 amino acids.

This clonotype has at least ten counts. The gene calls are TRBV12-5 and TRBJ2-1; D is unclear. V lost 4 bases, J lost 5 bases, and 3 bases lay in between. The germline V gene has CDR1 LGHNT and CDR2 FRNRAP. This CDR3 has 11 amino acids. The chain's CDR3 is CASGSHNEQFF. In nucleotides, the CDR3 is TGTGCTAGTGGTTCGCACAATGAGCAGTTCTTC.

J is TRBJ2-1 and V is TRBV2; weak D call: TRBD2 (6 bases). Trimming stripped 3 bases from V and 6 bases from J, with 18 bases between. This CDR3 contains 16 residues. In germline, CDR1 is SNHLY, CDR2 FYNNEI. CDR3 region: CASSDSARGETNEQFF. CDR3 DNA: TGTGCCAGCAGTGACTCCGCCCGCGGGGAGACCAATGAGCAGTTCTTC.